These 4 T cell receptor beta chains came from one sample sequenced in a study of T cell changes during pregnancy in multiple sclerosis. Measured with immunoSEQ multiplex PCR; TCRdb has only the in-frame clones, and not every one. This table has around 36,000 clones, approximately 90% appearing once. This specimen was peripheral blood, taken before pregnancy. All receptors come from a female donor with multiple sclerosis, enrolled in a pregnancy study.

CDR3 in amino acids: CASSSRTSDSEQFF. CDR3 DNA: TGTGCCAGCAGTTCGCGGACTAGCGATAGTGAGCAGTTCTTC. The chain is built from TRBV27 and TRBJ2-1; 9 nucleotides match TRBD2. The CDR3 runs to 14 residues. Germline-derived CDR1 and CDR2 are MNHEY and SMNVEV (reference sequence). The trim removed 4 bases at V and 9 bases at J, leaving 7 bases unmatched.

The rearrangement joins TRBV27 to TRBJ1-5; D is possibly TRBD1 (6 bases). The CDR3 has 19 amino acids. V shed 4 bases and J shed 2 bases, with 24 bases lying between them. Germline assignment: CDR1 MNHEY and CDR2 SMNVEV (reference sequence). The CDR3, as DNA: TGTGCCAGCAGTTCCTCGCAGGGGCCCGGTACCGGGGGCAATCAGCCCCAGCATTTT. It yields the protein CASSSSQGPGTGGNQPQHF.

This chain uses TRBV27 with TRBJ2-1, with 7 bases fitting TRBD1. The germline V gene encodes CDR1 MNHEY and CDR2 SMNVEV (reference sequence). CDR3 length: 15 amino acids. With V trimmed by 0 bases and J by 6 bases, 5 bases remained unmatched. The CDR3 region is CASSLSRDRVNEQFF. The CDR3 DNA reads as TGTGCCAGCAGTTTATCCAGGGACAGAGTCAATGAGCAGTTCTTC.

V gene TRBV29-1 combines with J gene TRBJ2-1; possibly TRBD1 for D (7 bases). The CDR3 contains 13 residues. Trimming removed 6 bases at V and 7 bases at J, with 16 bases between. CDR1 and CDR2 from the germline V gene are SQVTM and ANQGSEA. The chain's CDR3 is CSVGLTGINEQFF. The CDR3 DNA reads TGCAGCGTGGGACTGACAGGGATAAATGAGCAGTTCTTC.